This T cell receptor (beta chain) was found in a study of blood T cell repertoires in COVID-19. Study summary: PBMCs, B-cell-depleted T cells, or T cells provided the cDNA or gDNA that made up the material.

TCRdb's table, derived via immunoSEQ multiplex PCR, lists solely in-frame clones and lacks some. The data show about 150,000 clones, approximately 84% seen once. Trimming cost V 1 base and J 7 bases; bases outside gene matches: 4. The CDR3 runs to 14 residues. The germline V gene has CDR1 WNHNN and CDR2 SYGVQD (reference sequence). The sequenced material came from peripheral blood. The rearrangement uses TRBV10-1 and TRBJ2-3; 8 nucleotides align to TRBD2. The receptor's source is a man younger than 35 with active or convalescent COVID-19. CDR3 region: CASSEFSGVNTQYF. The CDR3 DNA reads TGCGCCAGCAGTGAGTTTAGCGGGGTTAATACGCAGTATTTT.